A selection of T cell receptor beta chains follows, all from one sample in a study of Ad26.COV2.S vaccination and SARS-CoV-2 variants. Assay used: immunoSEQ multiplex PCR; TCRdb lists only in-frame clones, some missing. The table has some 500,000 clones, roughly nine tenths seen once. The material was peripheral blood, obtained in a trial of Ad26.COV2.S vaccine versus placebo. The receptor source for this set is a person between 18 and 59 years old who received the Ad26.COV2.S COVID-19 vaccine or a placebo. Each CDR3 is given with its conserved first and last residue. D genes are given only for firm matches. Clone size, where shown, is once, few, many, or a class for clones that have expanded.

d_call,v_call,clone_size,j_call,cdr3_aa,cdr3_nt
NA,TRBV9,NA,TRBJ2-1,CASSPARDTIYNEQFF,TGTGCCAGCAGCCCCGCCCGGGACACCATCTACAATGAGCAGTTCTTC
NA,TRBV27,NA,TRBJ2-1,CASLSRASSYNEQFF,TGTGCCAGTCTTAGTCGGGCGAGCTCCTACAATGAGCAGTTCTTC
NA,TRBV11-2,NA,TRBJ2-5,CASSLMGAETQYF,TGTGCCAGCAGCTTAATGGGTGCGGAGACCCAGTACTTC
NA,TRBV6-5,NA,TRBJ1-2,CASSYSTATYGYTF,TGTGCCAGCAGTTACTCGACAGCCACCTATGGCTACACCTTC
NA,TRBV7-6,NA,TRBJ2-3,CASSFSGGTDTQYF,TGTGCCAGCAGCTTCAGCGGAGGCACAGATACGCAGTATTTT
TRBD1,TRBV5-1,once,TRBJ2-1,CASSYPTGGNEQFF,TGCGCCAGCAGCTACCCGACAGGGGGCAATGAGCAGTTCTTC
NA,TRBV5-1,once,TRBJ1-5,CASSGGDNQPQHF,TGCGCCAGCAGTGGCGGCGACAATCAGCCCCAGCATTTT
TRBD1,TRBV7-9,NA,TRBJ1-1,CASSLHSPGQGEAFF,TGTGCCAGCAGCTTACATTCCCCTGGACAGGGTGAAGCTTTCTTT
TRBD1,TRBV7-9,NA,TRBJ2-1,CATRTGHNEQFF,TGTGCTACCCGGACAGGGCACAATGAGCAGTTCTTC
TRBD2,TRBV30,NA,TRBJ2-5,CAWSVKRSSGSVETQYF,TGTGCCTGGAGTGTAAAGAGGTCTAGCGGGAGCGTGGAGACCCAGTACTTC
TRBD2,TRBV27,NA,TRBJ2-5,CASSGNGGQETQYF,TGTGCCAGCAGTGGGAACGGGGGGCAAGAGACCCAGTACTTC
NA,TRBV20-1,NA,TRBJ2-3,CSARGYEADTQYF,TGCAGTGCTCGTGGATACGAGGCAGATACGCAGTATTTT
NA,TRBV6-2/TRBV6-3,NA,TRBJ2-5,CASSYLGPDEETQYF,TGTGCCAGCAGTTACCTCGGCCCAGACGAAGAGACCCAGTACTTC
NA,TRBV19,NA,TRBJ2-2,CASSLYLAPNGELFF,TGTGCCAGTAGTCTGTATCTAGCACCGAACGGGGAGCTGTTTTTT
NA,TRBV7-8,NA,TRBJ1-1,CASRFDRNTEAFF,TGTGCCAGCAGATTCGACAGGAACACTGAAGCTTTCTTT
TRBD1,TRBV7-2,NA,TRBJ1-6,CASSVQGAGSYNSPLHF,TGTGCCAGCAGCGTACAGGGGGCCGGCTCCTATAATTCACCCCTCCACTTT
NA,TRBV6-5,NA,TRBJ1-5,CASSYSTDSGQPQHF,TGTGCCAGCAGTTACTCCACAGATAGCGGTCAGCCCCAGCATTTT
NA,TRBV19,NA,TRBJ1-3,CASGLQSSGNTIYF,TGTGCCAGTGGACTCCAGAGCTCTGGAAACACCATATATTTT
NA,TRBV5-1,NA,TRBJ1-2,CASSLAGVFPFGYTF,TGCGCCAGCAGCTTGGCGGGAGTATTCCCTTTCGGCTACACCTTC
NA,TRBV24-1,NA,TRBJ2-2,CATEEGPTGELFF,TGTGCCACCGAAGAGGGGCCCACCGGGGAGCTGTTTTTT
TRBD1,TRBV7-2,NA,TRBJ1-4,CASSLVGQPNEKLFF,TGTGCCAGCAGCTTAGTGGGACAGCCGAATGAAAAACTGTTTTTT
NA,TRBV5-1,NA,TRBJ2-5,CASGGSDQETQYF,TGCGCCAGCGGGGGAAGCGACCAAGAGACCCAGTACTTC
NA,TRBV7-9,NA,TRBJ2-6,CASSLAPGSGANVLTF,TGTGCCAGCAGCTTAGCCCCAGGCTCTGGGGCCAACGTCCTGACTTTC
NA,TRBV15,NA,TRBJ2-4,CATSREDRFNPINIQYF,TGTGCCACCAGCAGAGAAGACAGGTTTAATCCCATAAACATTCAGTACTTC
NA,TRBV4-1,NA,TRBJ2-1,CASSQGPEGTEQFF,TGCGCCAGCAGCCAAGGACCTGAGGGTACTGAGCAGTTCTTC
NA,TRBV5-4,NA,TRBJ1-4,CASSLSGANEKLFF,TGTGCCAGCAGCTTGTCAGGGGCTAATGAAAAACTGTTTTTT
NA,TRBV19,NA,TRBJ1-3,CASSLGGTGNTIYF,TGTGCCAGTAGTTTGGGGGGTACTGGAAACACCATATATTTT
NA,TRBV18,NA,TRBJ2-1,CASSPPSRGLNNNEQFF,TGTGCCAGCTCACCACCATCCAGGGGACTAAACAACAATGAGCAGTTCTTC
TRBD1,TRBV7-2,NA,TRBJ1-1,CASSLARGLGTEAFF,TGTGCCAGCAGCTTAGCAAGGGGGCTGGGCACTGAAGCTTTCTTT
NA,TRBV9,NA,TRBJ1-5,CASSVGGSLYQPQHF,TGTGCCAGCAGCGTAGGAGGGTCGTTGTACCAGCCCCAGCATTTT
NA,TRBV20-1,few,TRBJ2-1,CSASRGGSYNEQFF,TGCAGTGCTAGTAGGGGGGGCTCGTACAATGAGCAGTTCTTC
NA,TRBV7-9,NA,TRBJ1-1,CASSLNPPWSGTEAFF,TGTGCCAGCAGCCTCAACCCACCATGGAGCGGAACTGAAGCTTTCTTT
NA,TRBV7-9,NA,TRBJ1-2,CASSPGLSNYGYTF,TGTGCCAGCAGCCCGGGACTTTCAAACTATGGCTACACCTTC
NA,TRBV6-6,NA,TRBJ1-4,CASSPGGRVVNGKLFF,TGTGCCAGCAGCCCCGGGGGCAGGGTGGTAAACGGAAAACTGTTTTTT
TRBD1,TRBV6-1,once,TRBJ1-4,CASSVQGGWGRDEKLFF,TGTGCCAGCAGTGTCCAGGGGGGTTGGGGGCGAGATGAAAAACTGTTTTTT
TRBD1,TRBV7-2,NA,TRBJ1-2,CASSARTGAGYGYTF,TGTGCCAGCAGCGCGAGGACAGGAGCGGGCTATGGCTACACCTTC
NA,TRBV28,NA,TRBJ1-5,CASRTTGRGGNQPQHF,TGTGCCAGCAGGACCACGGGGAGGGGGGGCAATCAGCCCCAGCATTTT
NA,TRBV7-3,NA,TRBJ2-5,CASSLILSGETQYF,TGTGCCAGCAGCTTAATTCTCTCGGGCGAGACCCAGTACTTC
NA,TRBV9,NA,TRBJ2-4,CASSASGTPDIQYF,TGTGCCAGCAGCGCCTCCGGGACGCCCGACATTCAGTACTTC
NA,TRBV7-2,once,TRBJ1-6,CASGRAYNSPLHF,TGTGCCAGCGGCAGAGCCTATAATTCACCCCTCCACTTT
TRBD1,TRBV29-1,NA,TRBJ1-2,CSVEEFRGQGAAGYGYTF,TGCAGCGTTGAAGAGTTCCGGGGACAGGGGGCGGCTGGCTATGGCTACACCTTC
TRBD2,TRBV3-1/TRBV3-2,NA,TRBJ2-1,CASSQATGTRRVEQFF,TGTGCCAGCAGCCAAGCGACCGGGACTAGGCGGGTTGAGCAGTTCTTC
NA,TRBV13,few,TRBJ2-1,CASSRRAGRNEQFF,TGTGCCAGCAGCCGACGGGCAGGGAGGAATGAGCAGTTCTTC